This T cell receptor beta chain originates from a study of CD8+ T cells in alopecia areata. General study findings and limits: Tofacitinib delivered significant drops in scalp clonality and in expanded CD8+ clones among the top 100.

Sequencing templates came from extracted RNA that was reverse transcribed into cDNA. Data came from immunoSEQ multiplex PCR; TCRdb stores just in-frame clones and leaves some out. The repertoire holds over 150,000 clones, with roughly 53% as singletons. The sample's treatment: oral pan-JAK inhibitor, 5-10 mg twice daily. From germline, CDR1 is GTSNPN and CDR2 SVGIG (reference sequence). Trimming took 6 bases from V and 1 from J, leaving 16 bases between them. CDR3 size: 15 residues. This clone has just a few counts. Antigen specificity is unknown. The source of this sequence is a human donor with alopecia areata. This chain links TRBV30 with TRBJ2-4; D call uncertain. This material consisted of CD8+ T cells sorted from blood, taken at week 24, from a patient treated with tofacitinib. CDR3 DNA sequence: TGTGCCTGCGGATCCTTGACGTCCGCCAAAAACATTCAGTACTTC. Encoded protein: CACGSLTSAKNIQYF.